This T cell receptor beta chain was found in a study of beta chain features in type 1 diabetes (dated by TCRdb to 2017 to 2018). Notes on the research overall: Patients and healthy donors did not differ in mean age, gender distribution, total cell number or subset yield. A total of 107,917,701 sorted cells were examined across all samples, and the number of cells per subset was strongly correlated with RNA yield. In the study, recently diagnosed type 1 diabetes patients and matched healthy donors were compared on the TCRB repertoires of their sorted circulating CD4+ T cell subsets. Regulatory and stem cell-like memory subsets were obtained from only 8 patients and roughly 8 healthy donors, while naive and central memory subsets were obtained from all 30 or so donors.

Remarks on this clone: Its antigen is still unknown. Within one base of it there is no much larger clone, and no base qualities were kept.

All of the isolated RNA was reverse transcribed with the High Capacity cDNA Reverse Transcription Kit, so expressed TCRB transcripts were sequenced. Naive, central memory and regulatory T cell samples underwent deep immunoSEQ sequencing, averaging approximately 3.3 million total reads per sample. Sorted cells were lysed in RLT buffer, and RNA was extracted using DNase-treated RNeasy Micro or Mini kits according to cell number. Each cell subset was processed on its own to prevent cross-contamination, while patient and healthy donor samples were processed together. The immunoSEQ multiplex PCR was used to amplify TCRB sequences from cDNA, generating 87-bp fragments that spanned the CDR3 region. The amplicons were sequenced using the Illumina HiSeq platform. In the original analysis: PCR bias was computationally corrected using synthetic template baselines, reads within Hamming distance 2 were collapsed, and singletons that could not be merged were discarded. Reads were aligned to IMGT to assign V, D and J genes, CDR3 length, and insertions or deletions at six rearrangement sites. Within each subset, clonotype counts were normalized to the number of sorted cells before true diversity and Gini coefficients were calculated with the tcR R package. Repertoire sharing was quantified using the overlap coefficient calculated on TCRB nucleotide sequences. In its TCRdb copy, this immuneACCESS table keeps in-frame sequences only and misses some clones. Where compared with another copy, unresolved V genes explain less than half of these, and the others have no known cause. V and J calls and clone size are copied from that table; D and trimming were computed from the DNA. In all, the sample holds 150,000 to 200,000 clones, and approximately 13% of those were seen once. The top ten clonotypes cover 0.62% of the sample.

Paper-wide results and their limitations: Naive, central memory and regulatory TCRB repertoires appeared more similar among patients than among healthy donors. At VDJ recombination sites, patients with type 1 diabetes made fewer insertions and deleted more nucleotides, a pattern implying thymic rearrangement abnormalities. Because cDNA was sequenced instead of genomic DNA, activated cells with high expression could be over-represented, although the groups did not differ in activation or CD3 levels. PCR might favor shorter templates, but patient and control samples were amplified and corrected together, so any skew would affect both groups equally. Because small numbers of individuals were included in the HLA sub-analyses, any influence of HLA type on TCRB rearrangement was left unresolved. Type 1 diabetes patients showed a moderate but significant shortening of TCRB CDR3 length in all four CD4+ subsets.

The CDR3 runs 15 residues from the cysteine to the phenylalanine. Just CDR3 DNA is preserved here, 45 bases in frame from base 1. Via the germline V gene, CDR1 is MNHNS and CDR2 SASEGT. V ends up 3 bases short and J 7 bases short, with an unmatched junction base count of 8. From each donor, a single peripheral blood sample of around 120 mL on average was drawn into heparinised tubes. A BD FACSAria II and a panel including CD45RO, CCR7, CD25, CD127, CD95 and CD27 were used to sort naive, central memory, regulatory and stem cell-like memory CD4+ T cells. Purity was above 95% for every sorted population. PBMCs were separated immediately by Lymphoprep density gradient centrifugation and were stained directly, without being cultured. Samples were stained and sorted in pairs, with one healthy donor and one patient per experiment, so that batch effects were minimized.

Sequenced input: central memory CD4+ T cells from blood. The V and J segments used are TRBV6-1 and TRBJ2-1; TRBD1 lines up with 8 middle nucleotides. This clonotype was sampled from a woman between 18 and 29 years old in good health. The CDR3 protein: CASSDGSGGQNEQFF. The nucleotide sequence reads as follows: TGTGCCAGCAGTGATGGGTCAGGGGGCCAGAATGAGCAGTTCTTC.